Reported below is one T cell receptor (beta chain). The sample belongs to a study of cytomegalovirus exposure and HLA in healthy donors. The PCR had 60 Vbeta and 13 Jbeta primers. Here immunoSEQ multiplex PCR was the method, and the copy in TCRdb shows in-frame clones only, minus some. The table shows about 190,000 clones, with around 86% occurring only once. V lost 2 bases to trimming and J lost 4 bases, with 9 bases between them. The CDR3 length is 14 residues. Germline lookup yields CDR1 MNHEY and CDR2 SVGAGI. This clonotype was sampled from a woman under 30 in good health and CMV-seronegative. What was sequenced was PBMCs. The chain combines TRBV6-5 with TRBJ2-1, with D hard to call. CDR3 residues: CASSYRGGYNEQFF. For the CDR3, the DNA is TGTGCCAGCAGTTACAGAGGCGGTTACAATGAGCAGTTCTTC.